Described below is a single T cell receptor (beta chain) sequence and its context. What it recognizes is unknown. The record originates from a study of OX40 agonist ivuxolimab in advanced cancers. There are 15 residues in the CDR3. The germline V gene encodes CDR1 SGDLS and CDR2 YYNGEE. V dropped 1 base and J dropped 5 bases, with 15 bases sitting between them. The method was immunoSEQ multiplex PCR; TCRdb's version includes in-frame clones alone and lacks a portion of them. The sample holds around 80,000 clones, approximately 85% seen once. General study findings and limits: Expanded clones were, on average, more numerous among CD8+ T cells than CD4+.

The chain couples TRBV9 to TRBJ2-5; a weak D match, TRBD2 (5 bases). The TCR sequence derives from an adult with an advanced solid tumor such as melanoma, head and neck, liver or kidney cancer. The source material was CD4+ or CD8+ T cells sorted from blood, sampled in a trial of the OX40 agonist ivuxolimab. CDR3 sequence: CASSVRPLSGETQYF. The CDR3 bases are TGTGCCAGCAGCGTACGTCCGCTCTCGGGGGAGACCCAGTACTTC.